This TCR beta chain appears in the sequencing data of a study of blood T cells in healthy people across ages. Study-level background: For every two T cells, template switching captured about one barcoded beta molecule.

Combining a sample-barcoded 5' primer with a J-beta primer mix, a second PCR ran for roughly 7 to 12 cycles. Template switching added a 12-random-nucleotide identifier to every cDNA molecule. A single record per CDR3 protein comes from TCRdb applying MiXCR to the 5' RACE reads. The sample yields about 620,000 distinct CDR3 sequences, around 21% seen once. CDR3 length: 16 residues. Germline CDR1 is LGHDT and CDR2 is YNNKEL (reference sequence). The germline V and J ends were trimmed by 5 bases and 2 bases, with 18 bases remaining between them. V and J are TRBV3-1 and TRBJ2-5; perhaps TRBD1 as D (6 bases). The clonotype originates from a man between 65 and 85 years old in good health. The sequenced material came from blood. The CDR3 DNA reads TGTGCCAGCAGCTCGCCGGGACAAGTAGGTCAAGAGACCCAGTACTTC. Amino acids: CASSSPGQVGQETQYF.